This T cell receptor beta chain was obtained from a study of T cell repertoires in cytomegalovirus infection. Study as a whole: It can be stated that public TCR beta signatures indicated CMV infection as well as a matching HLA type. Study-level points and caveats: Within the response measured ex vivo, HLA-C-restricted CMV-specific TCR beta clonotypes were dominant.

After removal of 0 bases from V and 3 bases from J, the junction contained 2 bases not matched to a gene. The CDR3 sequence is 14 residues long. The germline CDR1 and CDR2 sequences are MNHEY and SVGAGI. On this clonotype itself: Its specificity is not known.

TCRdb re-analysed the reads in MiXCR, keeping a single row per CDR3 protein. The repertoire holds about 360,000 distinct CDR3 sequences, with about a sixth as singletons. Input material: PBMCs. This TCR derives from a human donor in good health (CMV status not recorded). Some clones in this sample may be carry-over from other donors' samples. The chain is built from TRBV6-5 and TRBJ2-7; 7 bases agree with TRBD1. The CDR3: CASSYSGGLYEQYF. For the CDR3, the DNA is TGTGCCAGCAGTTACTCAGGGGGCCTCTACGAGCAGTACTTC.